A single sample is the source of the 27 T cell receptor beta chains below, sequenced in a study of shared T cell receptors in the human thymus. The protocol was immunoSEQ multiplex PCR, while the TCRdb copy is restricted to in-frame clones and leaves out a portion. The data hold hundreds of thousands of clones, with 88% observed a single time. These data were also reused for a study on human thymus T cells.

Specimen: thymocytes. All receptors come from a boy in the first two years of life with a congenital heart defect.

This chain joins TRBV30 and TRBJ2-7; the match to TRBD2 covers 7 bases. Trimming cost V 2 bases and J 2 bases; bases outside gene matches: 9. CDR3 length equals 15 residues. Germline CDR1 and CDR2: GTSNPN and SVGIG (reference sequence). As DNA, the CDR3 is TGTGCCTGGAGTCCCCGGGACTACTCCACCTACGAGCAGTACTTC. This translates into CAWSPRDYSTYEQYF.

Notes on this clone: Its ends do not fully match the called genes, so a read error is possible. The J gene is TRBJ2-5, the V gene TRBV13; 12 bases are a match to TRBD2. Germline CDR1 reads PRHDT; CDR2 reads FYEKMQ (reference sequence). The CDR3 has 12 amino acids. CDR3 DNA: TGTGCCAGCAGCTTAGGGAGGACTAGCGGGAACTTC. Amino acids: CASSLGRTSGNF.

The chain recombines TRBV7-9 with TRBJ1-3, with 7 positions matching TRBD1. The trim removed 1 base at V and 3 bases at J, leaving 6 bases unmatched. This CDR3 contains 16 residues. Germline lookup yields CDR1 SEHNR and CDR2 FQNEAQ (reference sequence). Here the CDR3 DNA reads TGTGCCAGCAGCTTAGGAACCGACAGGGTTGGAAACACCATATATTTT. Amino acid sequence: CASSLGTDRVGNTIYF. The full variable domain, its missing parts supplied by reference TRBV7-9 and TRBJ1-3, is DTGVSQNPRHKITKRGQNVTFRCDPISEHNRLYWYRQTLGQGPEFLTYFQNEAQLEKSRLLSDRFSAERPKGSFSTLEIQRTEQGDSAMYLCASSLGTDRVGNTIYFGEGSWLTVV.

CDR3 sequence: CASSLEGQLAGASDTQYF. CDR3 nucleotide sequence: TGCGCCAGCAGCTTGGAAGGTCAGCTAGCGGGAGCTTCAGATACGCAGTATTTT. J is TRBJ2-3 and V is TRBV5-1; 10 nucleotides match TRBD2. After removal of 0 bases from V and 4 bases from J, the junction contained 11 bases not matched to a gene. The CDR3 totals 18 residues. Germline V gives CDR1 SGHRS, CDR2 YFSETQ.

The chain couples TRBV5-6 to TRBJ1-2; the D is unclear. Germline loops: CDR1 SGHDT, CDR2 YYEEEE. V was cut by 0 bases and J by 2 bases, with 11 bases left in between. The CDR3 totals 15 residues. CDR3 residues: CASSLVEAENYGYTF. The CDR3 nucleotides are TGTGCCAGCAGCTTGGTGGAGGCCGAGAACTATGGCTACACCTTC.

This chain joins TRBV11-3 and TRBJ2-7; possibly TRBD1 for D (6 bases). CDR3 length: 14 residues. Trimming took off 2 bases at V and 5 bases at J, with 13 bases between the two ends. Per the germline V gene, CDR1 is SGHNT and CDR2 is YENEEA. This CDR3 is CASSLHGRGNEQYF. CDR3 nucleotide sequence: TGTGCCAGCAGCTTACATGGCAGGGGCAACGAGCAGTACTTC.

The rearrangement links TRBV5-1 to TRBJ2-7; 8 positions match TRBD2. V was pared by 1 base and J by 7 bases, with 19 bases of the junction left unmatched. This CDR3 is built from 18 residues. Germline V gene data show CDR1 as SGHRS and CDR2 as YFSETQ. The CDR3 nucleotides are TGCGCCAGCAGCTTGTTACGGGAGGGCCCCTTCCCCAGGTGGGAGCAGTACTTC. Protein sequence: CASSLLREGPFPRWEQYF. Full variable domain (remainder filled in from reference TRBV5-1 and TRBJ2-7): KAGVTQTPRYLIKTRGQQVTLSCSPISGHRSVSWYQQTPGQGLQFLFEYFSETQRNKGNFPGRFSGRQFSNSRSEMNVSTLELGDSALYLCASSLLREGPFPRWEQYFGPGTRLTVT.

The V gene is TRBV19, the J gene TRBJ2-1, with a tentative D call TRBD1 (5 bases). The germline V gene has CDR1 LNHDA and CDR2 SQIVND (reference sequence). Trimming cost V 4 bases and J 8 bases, with 9 bases left between them. CDR3 size: 12 residues. The CDR3 spells CASSKRRDEQFF. DNA for the CDR3: TGTGCCAGTAGTAAACGCAGGGATGAGCAGTTCTTC.

CDR3 nucleotide sequence: TGTGCCAGCAGTGGACAGGGGGAATCGAACACTGAAGCTTTCTTT. Protein product: CASSGQGESNTEAFF. The chain couples TRBV6-1 to TRBJ1-1; 9 positions match TRBD1. The CDR3 runs to 15 residues. Germline values: CDR1 MNHNS, CDR2 SASEGT. J was trimmed by 1 base and V by 4 bases; bases with no gene match: 4.

On this clone: One junction end disagrees with the germline gene, perhaps due to a read error. The chain employs TRBV11-3 and TRBJ2-3, with D possibly TRBD2 on 5 matching bases. The germline gives CDR1 SGHNT, CDR2 YENEEA. The CDR3 covers 12 residues. CDR3 DNA sequence: TGTGCCAGCAGCCCTAGCAAAGATACGCAGTATTTT. Protein product: CASSPSKDTQYF.

V and J are TRBV6-1 and TRBJ1-5; D gene unclear. The CDR3 is 14 amino acids. Germline V lookup: CDR1 MNHNS, CDR2 SASEGT. Trimming left V 4 bases short and J 5 bases short, with 12 bases between. DNA for the CDR3: TGTGCCAGCAGTGTCGCGGGGTGGGATCAGCCCCAGCATTTT. Its protein product is CASSVAGWDQPQHF.

The chain joins TRBV18 to TRBJ2-2; D is possibly TRBD1 (6 bases). This CDR3 has 18 residues. Germline V gene lookup returns CDR1 KGHSH and CDR2 LQKENI. The V end lost 3 bases, the J end lost 4 bases, and 21 bases lay between the germline ends. As DNA, the CDR3 is TGTGCCAGCTCACCCCCGGCAGGGGCCACTTATCCCACCGGGGAGCTGTTTTTT. The encoded protein is CASSPPAGATYPTGELFF.

V and J are TRBV18 and TRBJ2-1, with a weak D call TRBD1 (5 bases). Germline values: CDR1 KGHSH, CDR2 LQKENI. The CDR3 is 18 amino acids. V was pared by 2 bases and J by 7 bases, with 24 bases between. The CDR3 loop reads CASSPGFTGRKQVNEQFF. The CDR3 bases are TGTGCCAGCTCACCAGGCTTCACAGGCCGAAAACAAGTGAATGAGCAGTTCTTC. The complete variable domain, with remaining parts taken from reference TRBV18 and TRBJ2-1, reads NAGVMQNPRHLVRRRGQEARLRCSPMKGHSHVYWYRQLPEEGLKFMVYLQKENIIDESGMPKERFSAEFPKEGPSILRIQQVVRGDSAAYFCASSPGFTGRKQVNEQFFGPGTRLTVL.

The chain is built from TRBV4-3 and TRBJ2-1, with TRBD1 matching 11 bases. Germline values: CDR1 LGHNA, CDR2 YSLEER. This CDR3 contains 21 residues. J lost 0 bases, V lost 1 base, and 14 bases had no gene match. CDR3 DNA: TGCGCCAGCAGCCAAGTCGCTCCGGGACAGGGGGTTGCCGGCTCCTACAATGAGCAGTTCTTC. It translates to CASSQVAPGQGVAGSYNEQFF.

The chain employs TRBV29-1 and TRBJ2-3; D might be TRBD2 (5 bases). Trimming shortened V by 7 bases and J by 3 bases, and 20 bases separated the two germline ends. The CDR3 length is 15 residues. Germline V gene lookup returns CDR1 SQVTM and CDR2 ANQGSEA. CDR3 sequence reads: CSDKFRETRTDTQYF. The CDR3 DNA reads TGCAGCGACAAATTTCGGGAAACGAGGACAGATACGCAGTATTTT.

The genes are TRBV7-2 and TRBJ2-3, with D possibly matching TRBD2 (6 bases). This CDR3 is built from 14 residues. Germline values: CDR1 SGHTA, CDR2 FQGNSA. V lost 3 bases and J lost 4, with 11 bases in between. The CDR3 loop reads CASSLKCGADTQYF. CDR3 DNA sequence: TGTGCCAGCAGCTTGAAATGCGGGGCAGATACGCAGTATTTT.

The table lists this clone with a few counts. The rearrangement joins TRBV11-2 to TRBJ2-7; D might be TRBD2 (5 bases). The CDR3 sequence is 15 residues long. The germline gives CDR1 SGHAT, CDR2 FQNNGV. Trimming took off 5 bases at V and 5 bases at J, with 19 bases between the two ends. CDR3 loop: CASSAKAEPSDEQYF. DNA of the CDR3: TGTGCCAGCAGCGCGAAAGCGGAACCATCGGACGAGCAGTACTTC.

The CDR3 nucleotides read TGTGCCACCCCACCCGGGGGGATCGGCTATGGCTACACCTTC. Translating gives CATPPGGIGYGYTF. The V call is TRBV21-1, the J call TRBJ1-2. TRBV21-1 is assigned pseudogene status. This CDR3 comprises 14 residues.

The gene calls are TRBV5-4 and TRBJ2-7; TRBD2 matches at 9 bases. V trimming: 1 base; J trimming: 1 base; junction bases outside the gene matches: 6. The CDR3 consists of 16 residues. Germline CDR1 and CDR2: SGHNT and YYREEE (reference sequence). The CDR3 loop is CASSLFLAGRSYEQYF. In DNA form, the CDR3 reads TGTGCCAGCAGCTTGTTTCTAGCGGGAAGGTCCTACGAGCAGTACTTC.

CDR3 nucleotides: TGTGCCAGCAGCCAAGACGGCCGGGACAGTGGAGAAAAACTGTTTTTT. Amino acid sequence: CASSQDGRDSGEKLFF. This chain joins TRBV14 and TRBJ1-4; 7 bases agree with TRBD1. The CDR3 spans 16 residues. Germline CDR1 and CDR2: SGHDN and FVKESK. V shed 0 bases, J shed 8 bases, and the junction held 9 bases outside the gene matches.

About this clone itself: The junction differs from germline at one of its ends, possibly a read error. V usage is TRBV7-7 and J usage is TRBJ2-1; TRBD2 agrees at 7 bases. Germline V gene lookup returns CDR1 SSHAT and CDR2 FNYEAQ (reference sequence). This CDR3 is built from 20 residues. CDR3 nucleotide sequence: TGTGCTAGCAGCTTAGCGCTAAAGTGGGGACTAAAACAGACCTACAATGAGCAGTTCTTC. Protein sequence: CASSLALKWGLKQTYNEQFF.

This rearrangement joins TRBV15 to TRBJ1-4; 9 positions match TRBD1. Looked up from germline, CDR1 is LNHNV and CDR2 is YYDKDF (reference sequence). With V trimmed by 1 base and J by 7 bases, 4 bases remained unmatched. The CDR3 has 15 residues. The CDR3: CATSRGDREGEKLFF. The CDR3 DNA sequence: TGTGCCACCAGCAGAGGGGACAGGGAAGGTGAAAAACTGTTTTTT.

This chain joins TRBV7-9 and TRBJ2-3; D ambiguous. CDR1 is SEHNR, CDR2 FQNEAQ, per germline (reference sequence). V was shortened by 2 bases and J by 2 bases, with 11 bases between the two germline ends. This CDR3 spans 15 amino acids. CDR3 nucleotide sequence: TGTGCCAGCAGCTTACTAGTGAGGTCCACAGATACGCAGTATTTT. It is translated as CASSLLVRSTDTQYF.

The gene calls are TRBV30 and TRBJ2-7, with D tentatively TRBD1 (6 bases). With 1 base removed from V and 1 base from J, the gap between germline ends came to 8 bases. The length of the CDR3 is 13 residues. Germline values: CDR1 GTSNPN, CDR2 SVGIG (reference sequence). In nucleotides, the CDR3 is TGTGCCTGGAGTGAGGACAGTTCCTACGAGCAGTACTTC. It translates to CAWSEDSSYEQYF.

V is TRBV5-4 and J is TRBJ2-1; 15 nucleotides match TRBD2. The CDR3 runs 19 residues. From germline, CDR1 is SGHNT and CDR2 YYREEE (reference sequence). Germline trimming cut 0 bases from V and 1 base from J; bases unmatched to any gene: 5. The CDR3, as DNA: TGTGCCAGCAGCTTGGCTCGGACTAGCGGGAGGGGTTCCTACAATGAGCAGTTCTTC. This translates into CASSLARTSGRGSYNEQFF. The whole variable domain, remainder taken from reference TRBV5-4 and TRBJ2-1, is ETGVTQSPTHLIKTRGQQVTLRCSSQSGHNTVSWYQQALGQGPQFIFQYYREEENGRGNFPPRFSGLQFPNYSSELNVNALELDDSALYLCASSLARTSGRGSYNEQFFGPGTRLTVL.

The chain employs TRBV5-5 and TRBJ2-7, with no clear D. CDR3 size: 18 residues. CDR1 and CDR2 from the germline V gene are SGHKS and YYEKEE (reference sequence). The V end was cut by 1 base, the J end by 2 bases, with 22 bases between. The CDR3 bases are TGTGCCAGCAGCTTGTGTGTCAGGCAGCCTCAGGTCCCCTACGAGCAGTACTTC. Protein product: CASSLCVRQPQVPYEQYF.

V and J are TRBV7-9 and TRBJ2-1; TRBD2 matches at 9 bases. CDR1 and CDR2 from the germline V gene are SEHNR and FQNEAQ (reference sequence). V was clipped by 5 bases and J by 0 bases; unmatched bases: 8. The CDR3 extends over 17 amino acids. The CDR3 loop is CASSPKSSGSSYNEQFF. For the CDR3, the DNA is TGTGCCAGCAGCCCCAAAAGTAGCGGGAGCTCCTACAATGAGCAGTTCTTC. The full variable domain, completed using reference TRBV7-9 and TRBJ2-1, is DTGVSQNPRHKITKRGQNVTFRCDPISEHNRLYWYRQTLGQGPEFLTYFQNEAQLEKSRLLSDRFSAERPKGSFSTLEIQRTEQGDSAMYLCASSPKSSGSSYNEQFFGPGTRLTVL.